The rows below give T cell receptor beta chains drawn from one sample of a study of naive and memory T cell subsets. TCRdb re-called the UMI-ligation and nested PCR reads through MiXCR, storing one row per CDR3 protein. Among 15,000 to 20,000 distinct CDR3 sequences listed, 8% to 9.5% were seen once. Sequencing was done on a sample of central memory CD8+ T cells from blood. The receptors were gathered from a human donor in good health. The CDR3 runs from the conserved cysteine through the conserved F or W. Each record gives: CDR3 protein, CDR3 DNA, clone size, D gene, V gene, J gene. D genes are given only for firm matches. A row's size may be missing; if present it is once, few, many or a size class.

CDR3: CSANTGEYNEQFF; DNA: TGCAGTGCTAACACAGGGGAATACAATGAGCAGTTCTTC; size: .; D: TRBD1; V: TRBV20-1; J: TRBJ2-1
CDR3: CASSPGLNTEAFF; DNA: TGTGCCAGCAGCCCGGGACTTAATACTGAAGCTTTCTTT; size: few; D: .; V: TRBV16; J: TRBJ1-1
CDR3: CAWCRGTEAFF; DNA: TGTGCCTGGTGTAGGGGCACTGAAGCTTTCTTT; size: .; D: .; V: TRBV30; J: TRBJ1-1
CDR3: CATSATGSNTGELFF; DNA: TGTGCCACCAGTGCTACAGGGTCGAACACCGGGGAGCTGTTTTTT; size: many; D: .; V: TRBV24-1; J: TRBJ2-2
CDR3: CASSLVRGQNEQFF; DNA: TGTGCCAGCAGCTTGGTCCGGGGCCAAAATGAGCAGTTCTTC; size: many; D: .; V: TRBV5-6; J: TRBJ2-1
CDR3: CASSPSWGLGDPQETQYF; DNA: TGTGCCAGCAGTCCGAGCTGGGGACTAGGCGACCCGCAAGAGACCCAGTACTTC; size: .; D: TRBD2; V: TRBV27; J: TRBJ2-5
CDR3: CASSLTSGSGYQETQYF; DNA: TGTGCCAGCAGTTTAACCTCCGGGTCCGGGTACCAAGAGACCCAGTACTTC; size: .; D: .; V: TRBV27; J: TRBJ2-5
CDR3: CAISEMVTEQFF; DNA: TGTGCCATCAGTGAGATGGTAACCGAGCAGTTCTTC; size: few; D: .; V: TRBV10-3; J: TRBJ2-1
CDR3: CSLTPEGETQYF; DNA: TGCAGCTTAACTCCGGAGGGAGAGACCCAGTACTTC; size: many; D: .; V: TRBV29-1; J: TRBJ2-5
CDR3: CASSQFGEGSPLHF; DNA: TGCGCCAGCAGCCAGTTCGGGGAGGGTTCACCCCTCCACTTT; size: .; D: .; V: TRBV4-3; J: TRBJ1-6
CDR3: CASSLAIMVAGETQYF; DNA: TGTGCCAGCAGCTTAGCGATAATGGTAGCGGGAGAGACCCAGTACTTC; size: few; D: TRBD2; V: TRBV7-2; J: TRBJ2-5
CDR3: CASSEPKNIQYF; DNA: TGTGCCAGCAGTGAACCCAAAAACATTCAGTACTTC; size: .; D: .; V: TRBV2; J: TRBJ2-4
CDR3: CASSLGGENYNEQFF; DNA: TGTGCCAGCAGTTTGGGGGGGGAAAACTACAATGAGCAGTTCTTC; size: many; D: TRBD2; V: TRBV6-2/TRBV6-3; J: TRBJ2-1
CDR3: CASSVGGSYEQYF; DNA: TGTGCCAGCAGCGTAGGGGGTTCCTACGAGCAGTACTTC; size: .; D: .; V: TRBV12-3/TRBV12-4; J: TRBJ2-7
CDR3: CASSQSGGATDTQYF; DNA: TGTGCCAGCAGCCAGAGCGGGGGGGCCACAGATACGCAGTATTTT; size: few; D: TRBD2; V: TRBV9; J: TRBJ2-3
CDR3: CASSLSDTGELFF; DNA: TGTGCCAGCAGCTTATCAGACACCGGGGAGCTGTTTTTT; size: .; D: .; V: TRBV7-9; J: TRBJ2-2
CDR3: CSARLFTTGDSYEQYF; DNA: TGCAGTGCTAGGCTGTTCACCACAGGGGACTCCTACGAGCAGTACTTC; size: many; D: TRBD1; V: TRBV20-1; J: TRBJ2-7
CDR3: CASSQEGRTNEQFF; DNA: TGTGCCAGCAGCCAAGAGGGACGAACCAATGAGCAGTTCTTC; size: .; D: .; V: TRBV4-2; J: TRBJ2-1
CDR3: CASSPAGSGADTQYF; DNA: TGTGCCAGCAGCCCGGCGGGTAGCGGCGCAGATACGCAGTATTTT; size: few; D: .; V: TRBV6-2/TRBV6-3; J: TRBJ2-3
CDR3: CATSSSPGSEQYF; DNA: TGTGCCACCAGCAGTAGTCCCGGCAGCGAGCAGTACTTC; size: .; D: .; V: TRBV15; J: TRBJ2-7
CDR3: CASSTGQVLEGYTF; DNA: TGTGCCAGTAGTACTGGACAGGTGCTAGAGGGCTACACCTTC; size: .; D: TRBD1; V: TRBV19; J: TRBJ1-2
CDR3: CAISSGASGHNEQFF; DNA: TGTGCCATCAGTTCAGGGGCGTCTGGACACAATGAGCAGTTCTTC; size: many; D: .; V: TRBV10-3; J: TRBJ2-1
CDR3: CASSMQPEDTQYF; DNA: TGTGCCAGCAGTATGCAGCCGGAAGATACGCAGTATTTT; size: many; D: .; V: TRBV6-4; J: TRBJ2-3
CDR3: CASSVPSGGGNTEAFF; DNA: TGTGCCAGCAGCGTACCCTCAGGAGGGGGCAACACTGAAGCTTTCTTT; size: few; D: TRBD1; V: TRBV9; J: TRBJ1-1
CDR3: CSARYPAGVDGEQYF; DNA: TGCAGTGCTAGATACCCAGCGGGAGTGGATGGCGAGCAGTACTTC; size: few; D: TRBD2; V: TRBV20-1; J: TRBJ2-7
CDR3: CASSQGWREGCVSEQFF; DNA: TGTGCCAGCAGCCAGGGGTGGCGGGAGGGATGTGTTAGTGAGCAGTTCTTC; size: .; D: TRBD2; V: TRBV4-2; J: TRBJ2-1
CDR3: CAWSGAGGTYEQYF; DNA: TGTGCCTGGAGTGGAGCGGGAGGAACCTACGAGCAGTACTTC; size: few; D: TRBD2; V: TRBV30; J: TRBJ2-7
CDR3: CASNLRGSYNEQFF; DNA: TGTGCCAGCAATCTTAGGGGGTCCTACAATGAGCAGTTCTTC; size: few; D: .; V: TRBV27; J: TRBJ2-1
CDR3: CASTALGGESDTQYF; DNA: TGTGCCAGCACGGCCCTAGGGGGGGAGTCAGATACGCAGTATTTT; size: few; D: .; V: TRBV4-2; J: TRBJ2-3
CDR3: CASSPGLAGGSYNEQFF; DNA: TGTGCCAGCAGTCCTGGACTAGCGGGGGGGTCCTACAATGAGCAGTTCTTC; size: few; D: TRBD2; V: TRBV12-3/TRBV12-4; J: TRBJ2-1
CDR3: CASSSPTSTGRIYGYTF; DNA: TGTGCCAGCAGTTCCCCGACCTCGACAGGGAGAATCTATGGCTACACCTTC; size: .; D: TRBD1; V: TRBV28; J: TRBJ1-2
CDR3: CASGNTRGGFGEQFF; DNA: TGTGCCAGCGGCAATACGCGGGGGGGCTTTGGAGAGCAGTTCTTC; size: few; D: TRBD2; V: TRBV12-3/TRBV12-4; J: TRBJ2-1
CDR3: CASRDPLADTQYF; DNA: TGTGCCAGCAGAGATCCCCTCGCAGATACGCAGTATTTT; size: .; D: .; V: TRBV6-2/TRBV6-3; J: TRBJ2-3
CDR3: CASSLAGGTGARTDTQYF; DNA: TGTGCCAGCAGCTTAGCTGGCGGGACAGGGGCGCGCACAGATACGCAGTATTTT; size: many; D: TRBD1; V: TRBV7-2; J: TRBJ2-3
CDR3: CASSHSSGANVLTF; DNA: TGCGCCAGCAGCCACAGCTCTGGGGCCAACGTCCTGACTTTC; size: few; D: .; V: TRBV4-3; J: TRBJ2-6
CDR3: CASSQDIPPLERIYGYTF; DNA: TGCGCCAGCAGCCAAGATATCCCCCCACTGGAGAGGATTTATGGCTACACCTTC; size: few; D: .; V: TRBV4-3; J: TRBJ1-2
CDR3: CASSAIQTGIEQFF; DNA: TGTGCCAGCAGTGCAATTCAGACAGGGATCGAGCAGTTCTTC; size: few; D: TRBD1; V: TRBV27; J: TRBJ2-1
CDR3: CASSTGQGAVEAFF; DNA: TGTGCCAGCAGCACAGGACAGGGGGCTGTTGAAGCTTTCTTT; size: few; D: TRBD1; V: TRBV5-8; J: TRBJ1-1
CDR3: CASSPQASNTGELFF; DNA: TGTGCCAGCAGCCCTCAGGCCTCGAACACCGGGGAGCTGTTTTTT; size: few; D: .; V: TRBV3-1; J: TRBJ2-2
CDR3: CSAHNRDSINYGYTF; DNA: TGCAGTGCGCACAATCGGGACAGTATTAACTATGGCTACACCTTC; size: many; D: TRBD1; V: TRBV20-1; J: TRBJ1-2
CDR3: CSASAIKQGTSTDTQYF; DNA: TGCAGTGCTAGCGCTATAAAACAGGGCACTAGCACAGATACGCAGTATTTT; size: medium-sized; D: .; V: TRBV20-1; J: TRBJ2-3
CDR3: CSARDLASSSSYNEQFF; DNA: TGCAGTGCTAGAGACTTAGCGTCCTCGAGCTCCTACAATGAGCAGTTCTTC; size: .; D: .; V: TRBV20-1; J: TRBJ2-1
CDR3: CASSPPGYTYEQYF; DNA: TGTGCCAGCAGCCCACCCGGTTACACCTACGAGCAGTACTTC; size: few; D: .; V: TRBV7-8; J: TRBJ2-7
CDR3: CSASLQGARNQPQHF; DNA: TGCAGTGCTAGTTTGCAAGGGGCGCGTAATCAGCCCCAGCATTTT; size: .; D: .; V: TRBV20-1; J: TRBJ1-5
CDR3: CASSQNYEQYF; DNA: TGTGCCAGCAGCCAAAACTACGAGCAGTACTTC; size: many; D: .; V: TRBV4-2; J: TRBJ2-7
CDR3: CASSLLSDLWDEQYF; DNA: TGTGCCAGCAGCTTGTTATCTGACCTTTGGGACGAGCAGTACTTC; size: few; D: .; V: TRBV5-6; J: TRBJ2-7
CDR3: CASAGGPGSYEQYF; DNA: TGTGCCAGCGCGGGAGGGCCAGGTTCCTACGAGCAGTACTTC; size: .; D: TRBD2; V: TRBV6-1; J: TRBJ2-7
CDR3: CTSSQDAGTNSYEQYF; DNA: TGCACCAGCAGCCAAGATGCTGGGACTAACTCCTACGAGCAGTACTTC; size: .; D: .; V: TRBV1; J: TRBJ2-7
CDR3: CASSRTSASDEQYF; DNA: TGTGCCAGCAGCCGGACTAGTGCGTCGGACGAGCAGTACTTC; size: .; D: TRBD2; V: TRBV6-2/TRBV6-3; J: TRBJ2-7
CDR3: CASRGLAGGADTQYF; DNA: TGTGCCAGCAGAGGGCTAGCGGGGGGGGCAGATACGCAGTATTTT; size: many; D: TRBD2; V: TRBV27; J: TRBJ2-3